Shown below are 23 T cell receptor beta chains from a single sample sequenced in a study of response to subunit inactivated influenza vaccine (dated by TCRdb to the late 2010s). The method behind the library was RT-PCR. The instrument was an Illumina HiSeq 2500. Through fastp at Q25 and MiXCR, TCRdb rebuilt clones from the public reads, retaining in-frame beta chains. Each entry merges the rows of one CDR3 protein and shows their most common DNA and genes. The sample contains approximately 700,000 distinct CDR3 sequences, about 15% of them found a single time. The top ten hold around 6.5% of the sample. The sequenced sample was PBMCs from blood, obtained roughly 2 weeks before vaccination. These receptors all come from a middle-aged man who received an inactivated influenza vaccine. Donor details come from another sample of the same person, matched by shared clones.

A few counts support this clonotype. The rearrangement links TRBV5-1 to TRBJ2-7, with 9 positions matching TRBD1. The V and J ends lost 0 bases and 0 bases, in that order; junction bases with no gene match: 4. The CDR3 spans 16 residues. The germline V gene encodes CDR1 SGHRS and CDR2 YFSETQ. For the CDR3, the DNA is TGCGCCAGCAGCTTGGAGCGACAGGGGGTCTCCTACGAGCAGTACTTC. This encodes CASSLERQGVSYEQYF. The entire variable domain, with the rest obtained from reference TRBV5-1 and TRBJ2-7, is as follows: KAGVTQTPRYLIKTRGQQVTLSCSPISGHRSVSWYQQTPGQGLQFLFEYFSETQRNKGNFPGRFSGRQFSNSRSEMNVSTLELGDSALYLCASSLERQGVSYEQYFGPGTRLTVT.

The J gene is TRBJ2-7, the V gene TRBV4-2; no clear D gene. V was cut by 1 base and J by 2 bases, with 6 bases left in between. This CDR3 is built from 13 residues. The germline CDR1 and CDR2 sequences are LGHNA and YNFKEQ. The CDR3 nucleotides are TGTGCCAGCAGCCAAGCTTTAACCTACGAGCAGTACTTC. Amino acids: CASSQALTYEQYF.

The rearrangement joins TRBV2 to TRBJ2-2; tentative D call: TRBD1 (7 bases). V was trimmed by 5 bases and J by 4 bases, leaving 23 bases between them. The germline gives CDR1 SNHLY, CDR2 FYNNEI. This CDR3 has 18 amino acids. The CDR3 sequence: CASSLGGGLIPSTGELFF. DNA of the CDR3: TGTGCCAGCAGTCTTGGAGGGGGCCTAATTCCGAGCACCGGGGAGCTGTTTTTT.

This chain uses TRBV6-5 with TRBJ2-2, with TRBD2 matching over 8 bases. CDR1 is MNHEY and CDR2 is SVGAGI in the germline V gene. With 4 bases clipped from V and 6 bases from J, the junction kept 7 bases outside the gene matches. This CDR3 is built from 15 residues. The chain's CDR3 is CASSWGLDVPGELFF. The CDR3 nucleotides read TGTGCCAGCAGTTGGGGACTAGACGTCCCCGGGGAGCTGTTTTTT.

This chain joins TRBV6-1 and TRBJ1-5, with D possibly being TRBD1 (5 bases). Germline-derived CDR1 and CDR2 are MNHNS and SASEGT. The V end was cut by 0 bases, the J end by 6 bases, with 12 bases between. The CDR3 consists of 15 residues. CDR3 protein: CASSEASGVGQPQHF. In DNA, the CDR3 is TGTGCCAGCAGTGAAGCTTCGGGGGTGGGTCAGCCCCAGCATTTT.

The chain employs TRBV28 and TRBJ1-3; unclear D gene. This CDR3 has 16 amino acids. Per germline, CDR1 MDHEN and CDR2 SYDVKM. Trimming took 9 bases from V and 0 from J, leaving 18 bases between them. The CDR3 bases are TGTGCCAGTACTCCTGCCGGACCGTTCTCTGGAAACACCATATATTTT. It translates to CASTPAGPFSGNTIYF.

The J gene is TRBJ2-7, the V gene TRBV20-1; 10 nucleotides line up with TRBD1. The CDR3 sequence is 14 residues long. J lost 5 bases, V lost 1 base, and 5 bases had no gene match. The germline V gene encodes CDR1 DFQATT and CDR2 SNEGSKA (reference sequence). This CDR3 is CSARGDRGRNEQYF. DNA for the CDR3: TGCAGTGCTAGAGGTGACAGGGGGCGAAACGAGCAGTACTTC.

This clonotype is a singleton in its sample. The rearrangement links TRBV7-2 to TRBJ2-6; TRBD1 matches at 8 bases. The CDR3 loop spans 16 amino acids. V was pared by 5 bases and J by 4 bases, with 7 bases of the junction left unmatched. From germline, CDR1 is SGHTA and CDR2 FQGNSA. This chain's CDR3 is CASSTQTGVGANVLTF. CDR3 nucleotide sequence: TGTGCCAGCAGCACGCAGACAGGGGTCGGGGCCAACGTCCTGACTTTC.

The genes are TRBV15 and TRBJ2-6; D possibly corresponds to TRBD2 (5 bases). This CDR3 contains 18 residues. V was shortened by 1 base and J by 0 bases, with 13 bases between the two germline ends. CDR1 and CDR2 from the germline V gene are LNHNV and YYDKDF (reference sequence). The DNA for the CDR3 is TGTGCCACCAGCAGAGGATCGGGATCTCACTCTGGGGCCAACGTCCTGACTTTC. This sequence encodes CATSRGSGSHSGANVLTF.

The chain employs TRBV6-1 and TRBJ2-3, with 10 bases aligning to TRBD2. V trimming: 10 bases; J trimming: 0 bases; junction bases outside the gene matches: 10. Germline lookup yields CDR1 MNHNS and CDR2 SASEGT. This CDR3 is built from 16 residues. The chain's CDR3 is CAIQLAGIKSTDTQYF. CDR3 in DNA: TGTGCCATCCAACTAGCGGGGATTAAGAGCACAGATACGCAGTATTTT.

In its sample, this clonotype was seen many times. The chain joins TRBV19 to TRBJ2-5, with D perhaps TRBD1 (6 bases). Germline lookup yields CDR1 LNHDA and CDR2 SQIVND (reference sequence). The CDR3 consists of 13 residues. Trimming stripped 9 bases from V and 0 bases from J, with 11 bases between. The CDR3 reads CASSRTDQETQYF. The CDR3 DNA sequence: TGTGCCAGCTCCCGGACAGACCAAGAGACCCAGTACTTC.

The J gene is TRBJ2-1, the V gene TRBV6-2 or TRBV6-3; weak D call: TRBD2 (6 bases). Trimming pared 8 bases from V and 8 bases from J, leaving 10 bases between. This CDR3 has 11 residues. CDR1 and CDR2 from the germline V gene are MNHEY and SVGEGT. The CDR3 here is CASGGIDEQFF. The CDR3 coding sequence is TGTGCCAGCGGAGGGATCGATGAGCAGTTCTTC.

This clonotype was counted ten times or more. The gene calls are TRBV4-2 and TRBJ2-1, with no clear D. The length of the CDR3 is 14 residues. V lost 0 bases and J lost 5, with 8 bases in between. Germline values: CDR1 LGHNA, CDR2 YNFKEQ. The CDR3 DNA is TGTGCCAGCAGCCAAGAGGAACCCGACAATGAGCAGTTCTTC. This encodes CASSQEEPDNEQFF.

The sample holds a few counts of this clonotype. The chain couples TRBV5-1 to TRBJ2-2, with D possibly being TRBD1 (5 bases). Germline CDR1 is SGHRS and CDR2 is YFSETQ. With 0 bases removed from V and 3 bases from J, the gap between germline ends came to 15 bases. This CDR3 is built from 17 residues. CDR3 DNA: TGCGCCAGCAGCTTGGCCCGACAGACCCCTTACACCGGGGAGCTGTTTTTT. Translating it yields CASSLARQTPYTGELFF.

The V gene is TRBV14, the J gene TRBJ2-1; 7 bases map to TRBD2. Germline trimming cut 4 bases from V and 3 bases from J; bases unmatched to any gene: 6. Germline-derived CDR1 and CDR2 are SGHDN and FVKESK. This CDR3 is built from 15 residues. In DNA form, the CDR3 reads TGTGCCAGCAGCCGGCGGGGGACCCTCTACAATGAGCAGTTCTTC. Amino acids: CASSRRGTLYNEQFF.

V and J are TRBV6-5 and TRBJ2-3; 7 bases line up with TRBD2. This CDR3 spans 13 amino acids. In germline, CDR1 is MNHEY, CDR2 SVGAGI. With 2 bases clipped from V and 8 bases from J, the junction kept 4 bases outside the gene matches. This CDR3 reads CASSYPQRGTQYF. The DNA for the CDR3 is TGTGCCAGCAGTTACCCACAGCGGGGTACGCAGTATTTT.

The chain links TRBV11-2 to TRBJ2-1, with unresolved D. V was cut by 5 bases and J by 0 bases, with 14 bases left in between. Germline V gene sequence: CDR1 SGHAT, CDR2 FQNNGV. The CDR3 has 16 residues. The CDR3 spells CASSLGPDPSYNEQFF. DNA for the CDR3: TGTGCCAGCAGCCTCGGTCCCGATCCCTCCTACAATGAGCAGTTCTTC.

The rearrangement uses TRBV30 and TRBJ1-1; 9 nucleotides align to TRBD1. V trimming: 7 bases; J trimming: 6 bases; junction bases outside the gene matches: 9. Germline assignment: CDR1 GTSNPN and CDR2 SVGIG (reference sequence). The CDR3 consists of 13 residues. CDR3 in DNA: TGTGCCTTCCGGGACAGGGCGGGCGCTGAAGCTTTCTTT. It specifies CAFRDRAGAEAFF.

The rearrangement links TRBV7-2 to TRBJ2-7; D tentatively reads TRBD1 or TRBD2 (5 bases each). The CDR3 extends over 17 amino acids. CDR1 and CDR2 from the germline V gene are SGHTA and FQGNSA. Trimming removed 3 bases at V and 2 bases at J, with 20 bases between. As DNA, the CDR3 is TGTGCCAGCAGCTTGTCGAGGACTGGCAGGGCGGCCTACGAGCAGTACTTC. This translates into CASSLSRTGRAAYEQYF.

V usage is TRBV6-5 and J usage is TRBJ1-6, with TRBD1 as a possible D gene (5 bases). There are 19 residues in the CDR3. Germline CDR1 MNHEY, CDR2 SVGAGI. Trimming cost V 0 bases and J 0 bases, with 15 bases left between them. The CDR3 protein is CASSYSAPWGSSYNSPLHF. The DNA for the CDR3 is TGTGCCAGCAGTTACTCGGCTCCTTGGGGGAGCTCCTATAATTCACCCCTCCACTTT.

The CDR3 nucleotides read TGTGCCAGCAGTTATATGGGGTTTGGAAACACCATATATTTT. Translation gives CASSYMGFGNTIYF. The chain employs TRBV6-5 and TRBJ1-3; D remains ambiguous. The CDR3 spans 14 residues. The ends were cut back, 3 bases at V and 3 bases at J, with 9 bases in the middle. CDR1 and CDR2 from the germline V gene are MNHEY and SVGAGI.

The V call is TRBV7-2, the J call TRBJ2-2; the D is unclear. Germline values: CDR1 SGHTA, CDR2 FQGNSA. The CDR3 has 12 residues. The V gene lost 6 bases and the J gene lost 8 bases, with 10 bases spanning the gap. The CDR3 region has the DNA TGTGCCAGCAGTTTACAGCTTGGGGAGCTGTTTTTT. It specifies CASSLQLGELFF.

This clonotype was counted a few times. The rearrangement joins TRBV7-9 to TRBJ2-5; D is tentatively TRBD1 or TRBD2 (7 bases each). CDR1 is SEHNR and CDR2 is FQNEAQ in the germline V gene (reference sequence). The CDR3 runs 15 residues. With 5 bases removed from V and 2 bases from J, the gap between germline ends came to 15 bases. The chain's CDR3 is CASSPRGGDQETQYF. Here the CDR3 DNA reads TGTGCCAGCAGCCCCAGGGGGGGAGATCAAGAGACCCAGTACTTC. The full variable domain, its missing parts supplied by reference TRBV7-9 and TRBJ2-5, is DTGVSQNPRHKITKRGQNVTFRCDPISEHNRLYWYRQTLGQGPEFLTYFQNEAQLEKSRLLSDRFSAERPKGSFSTLEIQRTEQGDSAMYLCASSPRGGDQETQYFGPGTRLLVL.